The clone carrying this TCR beta chain turned up a few times. What it binds is unknown. This sample was included in a study of T-cell memory formation after mild COVID-19. Study context: TCR clusters were mostly donor specific.

Germline V gene data show CDR1 as MNHEY and CDR2 as SVGEGT. CDR3 length: 15 amino acids. The V and J ends lost 4 bases and 1 base, in that order; junction bases with no gene match: 3. Study-level findings and limits: In second-wave clones peaking day 37, SARS-CoV-2 specificity remained unconfirmed. There was a balanced CD4/CD8 profile in clones contracting day 15 to 85, and later expanders leaned CD4+.

Researchers used 5'RACE with constant-segment primers to make TCR alpha and TCR beta cDNA libraries that carry sample barcodes and UMIs. In TCRdb, the 5' RACE reads were re-called with MiXCR into one record per CDR3 protein. The sample shows about 68,000 distinct CDR3 sequences, approximately 15% of them seen only once. The rearrangement joins TRBV6-2 or TRBV6-3 to TRBJ2-7; 11 positions agree with TRBD2. The sequencing input was PBMCs or a T cell subset sorted from them (not recorded which). The source of this sequence is an adult woman who had mild COVID-19 (a few samples of this study predate the infection). Cell type and time point are not known. This chain's CDR3 is CASSSLAGGSYEQYF. In DNA, the CDR3 is TGTGCCAGCAGTTCCCTAGCGGGAGGTTCCTACGAGCAGTACTTC.